This TCR beta chain stems from a study of blood T cell repertoires in COVID-19 (TCRdb year 2020). Context from the whole study: The collaborator samples originated in the United States, Italy and Spain and spanned the acute and convalescent phases of COVID-19. Deeply sampled blood TCRbeta repertoires from subjects exposed to, actively infected with, or recovered from COVID-19 were included in the dataset. A de-identified subject ID, COVID-19 status, age in years and sex were almost always included in the sample metadata. Samples were obtained from the ongoing ImmuneRACE study (first 160 participants) and from 1,000 to 1,500 subjects provided by 6 global collaborators. The material from the prospective study consisted of cDNA or gDNA derived from T cells, B-cell-depleted T cells, or PBMCs. Where available, HLA class I and class II types were taken from metadata supplied by the sample provider and were not determined by assay-based typing. The repertoires were released in a freely available public database intended as a resource for research on the immune response to SARS-CoV-2. General findings and caveats noted by the study authors: The amount of clinical and demographic metadata varied by source and participant and was provided uncurated.

V is cut back by 0 bases and J by 4 bases, with 3 bases in the junction unmatched. From its cysteine to its phenylalanine, the CDR3 spans 16 amino acids. Only CDR3 DNA is held: 48 bases, read in frame from base 1. The germline V gene supplies CDR1 SGHRS and CDR2 YFSETQ. Notes on this clone: It lacks a known antigen. No base qualities exist here, and no much larger clone lies one base off it.

TCRbeta CDR3 regions were amplified from genomic DNA by means of the immunoSEQ Assay, a bias-controlled multiplex PCR. Concerning the study's data processing: Nucleated cell counts per sample were estimated from amplification of reference gene primers within the assay. To quantify the absolute abundance of each unique TCRbeta CDR3 rearrangement, sequence reads were collapsed and filtered. For each sample, productive Simpson clonality was calculated as the square root of Simpson's diversity index across productive rearrangements. TCRdb's version of the immuneACCESS table is confined to in-frame rearrangements and falls short of the full clone set. An unresolved V gene accounts for under half of the shortfall where checked; the remainder is of unknown origin. V, J and clone size were drawn from that table, and D and trimming were deduced from the DNA. This sample lists around 250,000 clones; more than 85% were detected once. The top ten hold about 7.6% of the sample.

Each collaborating institution followed its own protocols to collect whole blood in K2EDTA tubes. Collaborator samples were shipped for TCRbeta analysis as frozen whole blood, isolated PBMCs, or DNA extracted from either sample type. The TCR originated in a woman in her 70s with active or convalescent COVID-19. The chain is assembled from TRBV5-1 and TRBJ2-1, and 11 junction bases match TRBD2. The sequenced sample was peripheral blood. The CDR3 region reads CASSLDLAGGYNEQFF. The bases are TGCGCCAGCAGCTTGGACCTAGCGGGGGGATACAATGAGCAGTTCTTC.